This T cell receptor (beta chain) was identified during a study of early T cells in non-severe SARS-CoV-2 infection. Study-wide background: Chains were not paired, and sequencing was done on bulk RNA from unsorted whole blood.

Unique molecular identifiers were attached to individual cDNA molecules. TCRdb reanalysed the 5' RACE reads using MiXCR and keeps one entry per CDR3 protein. The sample lists 97,000 or so distinct CDR3 sequences, approximately 9.9% occurring once. Whole-study findings and limits: Matching against VDJdb likely underestimated virus-specific expansions, favoring anti-spike CD8.

Only a few counts were recorded for this clonotype. Its antigen is undetermined. This sample comprised whole blood, obtained at baseline. The origin of this receptor is an adult who was a healthcare worker with PCR-confirmed SARS-CoV-2 infection or an uninfected control (not recorded which).

CDR3 protein: CASRVNTGSGIDTQYF. Here the CDR3 DNA reads TGTGCCAGCAGGGTAAACACAGGAAGTGGGATAGATACGCAGTATTTT. V is TRBV12-3 or TRBV12-4 and J is TRBJ2-3, with D possibly TRBD1 on 5 matching bases. V dropped 6 bases and J dropped 5 bases, with 21 bases sitting between them. CDR3 length: 16 residues.